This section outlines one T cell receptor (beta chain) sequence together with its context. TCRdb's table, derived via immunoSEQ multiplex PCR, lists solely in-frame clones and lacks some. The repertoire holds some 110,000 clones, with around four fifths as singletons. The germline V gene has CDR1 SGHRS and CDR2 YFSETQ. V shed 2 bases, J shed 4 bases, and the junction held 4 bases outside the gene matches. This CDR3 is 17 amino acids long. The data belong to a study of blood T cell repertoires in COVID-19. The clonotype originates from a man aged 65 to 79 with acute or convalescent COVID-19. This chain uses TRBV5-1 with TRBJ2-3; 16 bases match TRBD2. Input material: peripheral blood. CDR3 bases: TGCGCCAGCAGCTTCGGGACTAGCGGGGGGGCTGCAGATACGCAGTATTTT. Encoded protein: CASSFGTSGGAADTQYF. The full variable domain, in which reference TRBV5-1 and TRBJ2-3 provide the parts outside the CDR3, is KAGVTQTPRYLIKTRGQQVTLSCSPISGHRSVSWYQQTPGQGLQFLFEYFSETQRNKGNFPGRFSGRQFSNSRSEMNVSTLELGDSALYLCASSFGTSGGAADTQYFGPGTRLTVL.